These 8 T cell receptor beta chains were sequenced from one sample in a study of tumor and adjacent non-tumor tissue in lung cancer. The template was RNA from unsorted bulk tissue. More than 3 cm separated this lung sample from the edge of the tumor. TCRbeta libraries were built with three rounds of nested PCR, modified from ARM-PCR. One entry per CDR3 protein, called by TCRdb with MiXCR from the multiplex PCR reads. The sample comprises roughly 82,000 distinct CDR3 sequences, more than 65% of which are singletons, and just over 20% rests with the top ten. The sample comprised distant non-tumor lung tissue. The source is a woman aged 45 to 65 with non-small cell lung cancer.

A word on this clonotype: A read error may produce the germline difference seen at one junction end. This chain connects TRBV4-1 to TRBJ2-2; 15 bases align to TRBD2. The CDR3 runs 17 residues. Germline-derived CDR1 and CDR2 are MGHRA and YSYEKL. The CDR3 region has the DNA TGCGCCAGCAGTCACCTTGGACTAGCGGGAGGGACCGGGAAGCTGTTTTTT. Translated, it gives CASSHLGLAGGTGKLFF.

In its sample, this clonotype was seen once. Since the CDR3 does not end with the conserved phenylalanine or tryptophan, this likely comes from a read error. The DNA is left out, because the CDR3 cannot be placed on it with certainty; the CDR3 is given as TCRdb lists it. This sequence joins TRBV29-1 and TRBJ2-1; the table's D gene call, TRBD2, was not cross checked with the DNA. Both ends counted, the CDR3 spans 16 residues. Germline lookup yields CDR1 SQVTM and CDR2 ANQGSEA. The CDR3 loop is CSVEVPQREGYNEHFI.

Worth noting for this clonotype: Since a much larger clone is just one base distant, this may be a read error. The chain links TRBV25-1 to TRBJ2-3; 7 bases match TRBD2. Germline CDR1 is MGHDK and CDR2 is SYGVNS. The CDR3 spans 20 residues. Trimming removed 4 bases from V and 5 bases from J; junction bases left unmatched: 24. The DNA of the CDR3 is TGTGCCAGCAGTGTAACTACCGGGACTAACGGGAGTCTGGTAGGAGATACGCAGTATTTT. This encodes CASSVTTGTNGSLVGDTQYF.

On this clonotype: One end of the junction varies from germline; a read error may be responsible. CDR3 bases: TGCAGCGTTGGTTTACCCGGACAGGGTCGGAATGAGCAGTCATTC. This codes for CSVGLPGQGRNEQSF. The V call is TRBV29-1, the J call TRBJ2-1; the match to TRBD1 covers 8 bases. Germline V lookup: CDR1 SQVTM, CDR2 ANQGSEA. CDR3 length: 15 residues.

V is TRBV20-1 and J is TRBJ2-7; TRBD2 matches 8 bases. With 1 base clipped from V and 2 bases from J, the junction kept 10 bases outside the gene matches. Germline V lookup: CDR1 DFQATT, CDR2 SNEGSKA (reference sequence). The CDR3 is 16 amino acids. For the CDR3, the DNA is TGCAGTGCTAGAGCGATACTAGCGGCGAGGCCCTACGAGCAGTACTTC. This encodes CSARAILAARPYEQYF.

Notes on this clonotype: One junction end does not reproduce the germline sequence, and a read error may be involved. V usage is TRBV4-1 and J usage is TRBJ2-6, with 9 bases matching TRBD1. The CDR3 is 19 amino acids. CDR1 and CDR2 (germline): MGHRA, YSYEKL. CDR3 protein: CASSHVGLRDRTGANVPTF. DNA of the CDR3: TGCGCCAGCAGCCACGTGGGGCTGCGGGATAGGACAGGGGCCAACGTCCCGACTTTC.

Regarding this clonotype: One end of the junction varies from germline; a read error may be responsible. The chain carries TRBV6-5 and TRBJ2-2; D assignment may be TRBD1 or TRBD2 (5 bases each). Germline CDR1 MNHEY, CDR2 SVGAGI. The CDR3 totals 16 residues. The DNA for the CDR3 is TGTGCCAGCGGGGACCCAACAGAGGGCGTTCACGGGGAGCTGCTTTTT. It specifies CASGDPTEGVHGELLF.

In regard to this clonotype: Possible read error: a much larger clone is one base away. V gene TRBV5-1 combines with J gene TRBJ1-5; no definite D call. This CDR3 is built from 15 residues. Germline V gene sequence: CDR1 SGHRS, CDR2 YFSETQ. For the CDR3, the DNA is TGCGCCAGCAGCTGGCTCCCTGATAGCAATCAGCTCCAGCATTTT. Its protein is CASSWLPDSNQLQHF.